This is a list of T cell receptor beta chains from one sample in a study of T-cell memory formation after mild COVID-19. TCRdb ran MiXCR on the 5' RACE reads and lists one entry per CDR3 protein. The sample shows about 600,000 distinct CDR3 sequences, about a fifth of them seen only once. The sequencing sample was made of PBMCs or a T cell subset sorted from them (not recorded which). These receptors came from an adult woman who had mild COVID-19 (a few samples of this study predate the infection). Cell type and time point are not known. Each CDR3 is given with its conserved first and last residue. D genes are given only for firm matches. Size is stated for part of the rows, as once, few or many counts, or as a class when the clone is expanded.

clone size: few
V gene: TRBV18
J gene: TRBJ1-3
D gene: -
CDR3 DNA: TGTGCCAGCTCACAGGAGAAATACTCTGGAAACACCATATATTTT
CDR3 protein: CASSQEKYSGNTIYF

clone size: many
V gene: TRBV7-2
J gene: TRBJ2-7
D gene: -
CDR3 DNA: TGTGCCAGCAGCTCGCCCGGGAGCTACGAGCAGTACTTC
CDR3 protein: CASSSPGSYEQYF

clone size: few
V gene: TRBV2
J gene: TRBJ2-7
D gene: -
CDR3 DNA: TGTGCCAGCCTAGGCGGGTCCGGCTACGAGCAGTACTTC
CDR3 protein: CASLGGSGYEQYF

clone size: few
V gene: TRBV20-1
J gene: TRBJ1-1
D gene: -
CDR3 DNA: TGCAGTGTCGCGGGGGCCGGGGCTGAAGCTTTCTTT
CDR3 protein: CSVAGAGAEAFF

clone size: -
V gene: TRBV28
J gene: TRBJ2-7
D gene: -
CDR3 DNA: TGTGCCAGCAGTTTATCTTTAGGCGGGACAGAAGACTACGAGCAGTACTTC
CDR3 protein: CASSLSLGGTEDYEQYF

clone size: -
V gene: TRBV27
J gene: TRBJ1-2
D gene: -
CDR3 DNA: TGTGCCAGCAGGGGGTTACAGGGAGGCAACTATGGCTACACCTTC
CDR3 protein: CASRGLQGGNYGYTF

clone size: -
V gene: TRBV5-1
J gene: TRBJ2-7
D gene: TRBD1
CDR3 DNA: TGCGCCAGCTCTCGGTCGGGACAGGGCTTCTACGAGCAGTACTTC
CDR3 protein: CASSRSGQGFYEQYF

clone size: few
V gene: TRBV12-3/TRBV12-4
J gene: TRBJ1-1
D gene: -
CDR3 DNA: TGTGCCAGCAGTTACTCTCGGACATCCTTGAACACTGAAGCTTTCTTT
CDR3 protein: CASSYSRTSLNTEAFF

clone size: few
V gene: TRBV9
J gene: TRBJ1-2
D gene: -
CDR3 DNA: TGTGCCAGCAGCTTCGACCGTCCTGATCTGGGTGGCTACACCTTC
CDR3 protein: CASSFDRPDLGGYTF

clone size: once
V gene: TRBV20-1
J gene: TRBJ2-7
D gene: TRBD1
CDR3 DNA: TGCAGTGCGAAGGGGGCGTCTATCGAGCAGTACTTC
CDR3 protein: CSAKGASIEQYF

clone size: few
V gene: TRBV4-3
J gene: TRBJ2-1
D gene: -
CDR3 DNA: TGCGCCAGCAGCCAAGAGCCCCCTAGCATGCTCCCGGGTGAGCAGTTCTTC
CDR3 protein: CASSQEPPSMLPGEQFF

clone size: -
V gene: TRBV5-1
J gene: TRBJ1-3
D gene: -
CDR3 DNA: TGCGCCAGCAGCTTGGCGTCAGACTCTGGAAACACCATATATTTT
CDR3 protein: CASSLASDSGNTIYF

clone size: few
V gene: TRBV5-6
J gene: TRBJ1-5
D gene: -
CDR3 DNA: TGTGCCAGCAGCTTGGCTGGACATGGCAATCAGCCCCAGCATTTT
CDR3 protein: CASSLAGHGNQPQHF

clone size: -
V gene: TRBV7-8
J gene: TRBJ2-5
D gene: TRBD2
CDR3 DNA: TGTGCCAGCAGCCCCCGTCCCCTACTAGCGGGGGGGCCAAGAGATCAAGAGACCCAGTACTTC
CDR3 protein: CASSPRPLLAGGPRDQETQYF

clone size: -
V gene: TRBV5-1
J gene: TRBJ2-5
D gene: -
CDR3 DNA: TGCGCCAGCAGCGGAGGGGACCGGCAAGAGACCCAGTACTTC
CDR3 protein: CASSGGDRQETQYF

clone size: once
V gene: TRBV15
J gene: TRBJ2-3
D gene: TRBD2
CDR3 DNA: TGTGCCACCAGCAGAGAAGGGACCGGGACTAGCTCAGATACGCAGTATTTT
CDR3 protein: CATSREGTGTSSDTQYF

clone size: many
V gene: TRBV29-1
J gene: TRBJ1-2
D gene: -
CDR3 DNA: TGCAGCGTTGAATGGGGGAACTATGGCTACACCTTC
CDR3 protein: CSVEWGNYGYTF

clone size: few
V gene: TRBV12-3/TRBV12-4
J gene: TRBJ2-6
D gene: -
CDR3 DNA: TGTGCCAGCAGTTTGGACACCTCCTACTCTGGGGCCAACGTCCTGACTTTC
CDR3 protein: CASSLDTSYSGANVLTF

clone size: many
V gene: TRBV5-1
J gene: TRBJ2-5
D gene: TRBD2
CDR3 DNA: TGCGCCAGCAGCCCGGGACTAGCAGTGGATTGGGAGACCCAGTACTTC
CDR3 protein: CASSPGLAVDWETQYF

clone size: -
V gene: TRBV7-9
J gene: TRBJ2-5
D gene: -
CDR3 DNA: TGTGCCAGCAGTCGAGGCTCTCGACAAGAGACCCAGTACTTC
CDR3 protein: CASSRGSRQETQYF

clone size: few
V gene: TRBV11-2
J gene: TRBJ2-4
D gene: TRBD1
CDR3 DNA: TGTGCCAGCAGCTCGGACAGGGGGCCGAACATTCAGTACTTC
CDR3 protein: CASSSDRGPNIQYF

clone size: few
V gene: TRBV5-5
J gene: TRBJ1-5
D gene: -
CDR3 DNA: TGTGCCAGCAGCTACTACTCCGGGACTATCAATCAGCCCCAGCATTTT
CDR3 protein: CASSYYSGTINQPQHF

clone size: few
V gene: TRBV10-3
J gene: TRBJ2-1
D gene: TRBD2
CDR3 DNA: TGTGCCATCCACGGACTAGCGGGCGGGGAGCAGTTCTTC
CDR3 protein: CAIHGLAGGEQFF

clone size: many
V gene: TRBV7-9
J gene: TRBJ1-6
D gene: -
CDR3 DNA: TGTGCCAGCAGCTTAGTTGGGGGGGCATCACCCCTCCACTTT
CDR3 protein: CASSLVGGASPLHF

clone size: -
V gene: TRBV4-3
J gene: TRBJ2-1
D gene: TRBD2
CDR3 DNA: TGCGCCAGCAGCCGATCAGGGAGGGCCTTTATTTACAATGAGCAGTTCTTC
CDR3 protein: CASSRSGRAFIYNEQFF

clone size: -
V gene: TRBV5-6
J gene: TRBJ1-1
D gene: -
CDR3 DNA: TGTGCCAGCAGTCCCTCCGCCTTCACTGAAGCTTTCTTT
CDR3 protein: CASSPSAFTEAFF

clone size: -
V gene: TRBV7-6
J gene: TRBJ2-3
D gene: TRBD2
CDR3 DNA: TGTGCCAGCAGCTTACAGCGGGGGGGCCAAACAGATACGCAGTATTTT
CDR3 protein: CASSLQRGGQTDTQYF

clone size: few
V gene: TRBV5-6
J gene: TRBJ2-2
D gene: TRBD1
CDR3 DNA: TGTGCCAGCAGCGGGACCGGGACAGGGAACACCGGGGAGCTGTTTTTT
CDR3 protein: CASSGTGTGNTGELFF

clone size: -
V gene: TRBV7-9
J gene: TRBJ1-3
D gene: TRBD1
CDR3 DNA: TGTGCCAGCAGCTTAACGACAGGGGAGGCTGGAAACACCATATATTTT
CDR3 protein: CASSLTTGEAGNTIYF

clone size: -
V gene: TRBV7-9
J gene: TRBJ1-2
D gene: -
CDR3 DNA: TGTGCCAGCAGCTTAGCAGGACCCATCTATGGCTACACCTTC
CDR3 protein: CASSLAGPIYGYTF

clone size: few
V gene: TRBV7-3
J gene: TRBJ2-5
D gene: TRBD2
CDR3 DNA: TGTGCCAGCAGCGAAGCGGGAGGGAGTTCCGAGACCCAGTACTTC
CDR3 protein: CASSEAGGSSETQYF

clone size: many
V gene: TRBV6-5
J gene: TRBJ2-7
D gene: -
CDR3 DNA: TGTGCCAGCAGGCGAGGACACCTCCTCGCGCACGAGCAGTACTTC
CDR3 protein: CASRRGHLLAHEQYF

clone size: many
V gene: TRBV2
J gene: TRBJ2-4
D gene: TRBD1
CDR3 DNA: TGTGCCAGCAGCGGGGACAGGGAGATCATTCAGTACTTC
CDR3 protein: CASSGDREIIQYF

clone size: few
V gene: TRBV12-3/TRBV12-4
J gene: TRBJ2-4
D gene: TRBD2
CDR3 DNA: TGTGCCAGCTCGAACAGCGGGAGGGAGCACAAAAACATTCAGTACTTC
CDR3 protein: CASSNSGREHKNIQYF

clone size: -
V gene: TRBV4-1
J gene: TRBJ2-5
D gene: TRBD2
CDR3 DNA: TGCGCCAGCAGCCAAGATCGCTGGGAGGGCATGGAGACCCAGTACTTC
CDR3 protein: CASSQDRWEGMETQYF

clone size: -
V gene: TRBV29-1
J gene: TRBJ1-5
D gene: -
CDR3 DNA: TGCAGCGTAAAGATGGACGGGCTATATAGCAATCAGCCCCAGCATTTT
CDR3 protein: CSVKMDGLYSNQPQHF

clone size: -
V gene: TRBV11-2
J gene: TRBJ2-1
D gene: TRBD2
CDR3 DNA: TGTGCCAGCAGCTTTACAGCGGGAGACAATGAGCAGTTCTTC
CDR3 protein: CASSFTAGDNEQFF

clone size: few
V gene: TRBV5-1
J gene: TRBJ1-4
D gene: -
CDR3 DNA: TGCGCCAGCAGCTTGGAACCGGGCGCAACTAATGAAAAACTGTTTTTT
CDR3 protein: CASSLEPGATNEKLFF

clone size: -
V gene: TRBV9
J gene: TRBJ2-1
D gene: -
CDR3 DNA: TGTGCCAGCAGCGAGACGCTTCGGGTAGGGTACAATGAGCAGTTCTTC
CDR3 protein: CASSETLRVGYNEQFF

clone size: -
V gene: TRBV4-3
J gene: TRBJ2-6
D gene: TRBD2
CDR3 DNA: TGCGCCAGCAGCCAAAAACAGGCTAGCGGCACCTCTGGGGCCAACGTCCTGACTTTC
CDR3 protein: CASSQKQASGTSGANVLTF

clone size: few
V gene: TRBV6-5
J gene: TRBJ2-1
D gene: TRBD2
CDR3 DNA: TGTGCCAGCAGTTACTCGGACGGACTAGCTTATGACAATGAGCAGTTCTTC
CDR3 protein: CASSYSDGLAYDNEQFF